This TCR beta chain was identified during a study of CD8+ T cells in alopecia areata. Study-wide findings and caveats: The study also sequences resident alphabeta T cells of normal skin in scalp samples. With just one nonresponder, it is still uncertain whether baseline CD8+ expansion relates to response. TCR sharing across patients was less clear than in mice, possibly HLA-related.

The table lists this clone with many counts. The antigen is undetermined. V lost 10 bases to trimming and J lost 1 base; unmatched junction nucleotides: 7. The CDR3 has 17 amino acids. Germline-derived CDR1 and CDR2 are MDHEN and SYDVKM. Reverse transcription of extracted RNA yielded cDNA, which provided the sequencing template. Some clones are missing from TCRdb's copy, which holds only in-frame ones; the method was immunoSEQ multiplex PCR. Counted here are roughly 180,000 clones, roughly three fifths occurring once; the ten biggest clones make up 3% to 3.5%. Described treatment: oral pan-JAK inhibitor, 5-10 mg twice daily. Separation by sorting yielded CD4+ and CD8+ T cells from PBMCs.

This sequence originates from a human donor with alopecia areata. This chain uses TRBV28 with TRBJ2-2, with 15 positions matching TRBD2. The starting material was CD4+ T cells sorted from blood, obtained at week 4, from a patient treated with tofacitinib. The CDR3 region is CAILGTSGGMNTGELFF. DNA of the CDR3: TGTGCCATCCTAGGGACTAGCGGGGGGATGAACACCGGGGAGCTGTTTTTT. The full variable domain, completed using reference TRBV28 and TRBJ2-2, is DVKVTQSSRYLVKRTGEKVFLECVQDMDHENMFWYRQDPGLGLRLIYFSYDVKMKEKGDIPEGYSVSREKKERFSLILESASTNQTSMYLCAILGTSGGMNTGELFFGEGSRLTVL.